This T cell receptor (beta chain) was obtained from a study of regulatory T cells in long-lasting Graves disease (dated by TCRdb to the early 2020s). Regarding the complete study: In the newly diagnosed Graves' disease group, patients had been taking antithyroid drugs for less than 3 months. The study was registered as a clinical trial and conducted in China. A total of around 35 samples underwent TCR sequencing: around 13 from persistent and roughly 20 from newly diagnosed Graves' disease patients. Persistent Graves' disease patients were compared with newly diagnosed Graves' disease patients by peripheral blood TCR sequencing and RNA sequencing.

This clonotype came up many times. Its binding antigen is unknown. Base qualities are not provided; no much larger clone lies one nucleotide away. V trim: 4 bases; J trim: 0 bases; unmatched bases: 12. There are 18 amino acids in the CDR3, from cysteine to phenylalanine inclusive. The kept DNA is CDR3 alone, 54 bases in frame from the first base. Read against the paper, the sample's time point label means: newly diagnosed GD, antithyroid drugs for less than 3 months. For both TCR sequencing and RNA sequencing, RNA was extracted from PBMCs in TRIzol. The diagnosis of Graves' disease was made according to American Thyroid Association guidelines. Recruitment of patients was carried out at an endocrinology department in Xi'an, China. From each patient, approximately 9 milliliters of peripheral blood was collected into an EDTA anticoagulant tube. PBMCs were isolated by Ficoll Paque Plus density gradient separation without further T cell sorting. An Agilent 2100 Bioanalyzer and agarose gel were used to check RNA quality, and a NanoDrop 2000 was used to measure RNA concentration.

Overall results and qualifications from the work: Lower TCR Shannon entropy and fewer highly expanded clones were observed in persistent Graves' disease patients than in newly diagnosed patients, which suggested clonal expansion. Sequencing and analysis were limited to the TCR beta chain. TRBV28, TRBJ1-2 and TRBJ2-5 were preferentially used in persistent disease, while TRBV20-1 and TRBJ2-1 were favored in newly diagnosed disease. A larger number of public clonotypes was shared among persistent patients (more than 2,500) than among newly diagnosed patients (around 870). Because the primary lesion, thyroid tissue, could not be accessed, the study looked at peripheral blood alone. The small sample size was acknowledged by the authors as a limitation that may reduce accuracy.

Libraries were constructed by multiplex PCR. Sequenced on an Illumina HiSeq 4000. CDR3 regions were amplified by Arm-PCR with iRepertoire HTBI primers to construct TCR beta libraries. Gel purification was performed on PCR products prior to sequencing. Regarding the original processing steps: Across samples, approximately 68 TRBV and 12 to 15 TRBJ segments were identified and used for gene usage analysis of CDR3 amino acid clonotypes. Filtered high-quality paired reads were merged into contigs using COPE and FqMerger. BLAST was used to align contigs to the IMGT TRBV, TRBD and TRBJ reference genes, and CDR3 was defined following IMGT. Any clonotype with a frequency above 0.1% was classified as a highly expanded clone. Shannon entropy was used to measure repertoire diversity, and the Gini coefficient was used to measure V-J evenness. A clonotype was considered public if more than one individual shared it. TCRdb redid the processing of the public reads, applying fastp at Q25 and MiXCR, and retained in-frame beta chains. Each entry is one CDR3 protein sequence, shown with its most common DNA and genes. The V and J calls reflect TCRdb's pipeline rather than the authors' work. This sample comprises about 400,000 distinct CDR3 sequences, about 15% of them detected only once. Jointly, the top ten make up 7.8% of the sample.

This sample was shared with a second study, whose subject was T cells in Graves' hyperthyroidism and ophthalmopathy. As the second paper documents: Stable Graves' hyperthyroidism was defined as no progression to ophthalmopathy during 18 months of follow-up. Hyperthyroidism patients were newly diagnosed, with disease duration under 2 months, and aged 18 to 65 years. Any patient with an uncontrolled infection, another autoimmune disease, pregnancy or lactation was excluded. Diagnoses were established on the basis of clinical symptoms, serum thyroxine and TRAb, thyroid ultrasound, and orbital computed tomography. The first round of RT-PCR for the TCR CDR3 was performed with the HTBI primer set and the Qiagen OneStep RT-PCR kit. Most expanded thyroid clonotypes (frequency above 0.001) were also detected in blood, a finding suggesting that blood repertoires may reflect thyroid immune responses. A model built on a 13 V-J signature distinguished ophthalmopathy from stable hyperthyroidism, reaching 87.88% sensitivity and approximately 81% specificity in cross-validation and 80%/75% in testing. In validation, the model predicted progression to ophthalmopathy a median of 6.5 months before onset, with around 70% sensitivity and 72.22% specificity. To identify TCR V-J signatures that set the groups apart, the researchers used a discovery cohort of 100 patients, made up of approximately 43 with Graves' ophthalmopathy and about 60 with stable Graves' hyperthyroidism. Whether ophthalmopathy could be predicted prospectively was tested in an independent validation cohort made up of under 20 hyperthyroidism patients plus 17 patients who later progressed to ophthalmopathy. The 95 to 100 discovery patients were divided at random into training and test sets in a 7:3 ratio. Thyroid tissue and blood T-cell repertoires from over 5 Graves' hyperthyroidism patients were also compared in the study. Following sampling, methimazole starting at 30 mg daily was given to hyperthyroidism patients, and high-dose intravenous methylprednisolone was given to ophthalmopathy patients. A second multiplex PCR round built the libraries, followed by size selection and purification. Paired-end sequencing of the libraries was performed with 100 bp reads on an Illumina HiSeq2000. SOAPnuke was used to process the raw data, throwing out any read that contained adapters or uncalled bases, had a mean Phred below 15, or lacked an exact constant-primer or identifier match. High-quality paired reads were merged using COPE v1.2.5, and each unique nucleotide sequence was defined as a clonotype. MiTCR v1.1 was used to align the clonotypes against IMGT TRBV, TRBD and TRBJ reference segments. Analysis was restricted to V-J combinations with a frequency above 0.0001, which covered 98% to 99.2% of repertoires. A TCS score was defined as the ratio of F50 (clonal expansion) to E x V (chaos), with BLOSUM62-based TCRdist applied between CDR3 peptides within each V-J. Welch's t-statistics and random forest reduced around 520 V-J features to fewer than 15, which were used in a naive Bayes classifier (R e1071). No statistical method was used to fix the sample size in advance, and group allocation was not hidden from the investigators. The paper describes TCR Vbeta CDR3 sequencing of 135 peripheral blood samples, made up of 43 ophthalmopathy patients, 70 to 75 hyperthyroidism patients and 17 progressor patients.

This clonotype was obtained from a middle-aged woman with Graves disease. Donor details come from another sample of the same person, matched by shared clones. The chain is encoded by TRBV12-3 or TRBV12-4 joined to TRBJ1-5, and TRBD1 matches 7 of the central bases. This sample comprised peripheral blood mononuclear cells (PBMCs), obtained at new diagnosis, from a patient treated with antithyroid drugs. The CDR3 reads as follows: CASSSQTGSTYSNQPQHF. The DNA sequence reads TGTGCCAGCAGTTCCCAGACAGGGAGTACTTATAGCAATCAGCCCCAGCATTTT.